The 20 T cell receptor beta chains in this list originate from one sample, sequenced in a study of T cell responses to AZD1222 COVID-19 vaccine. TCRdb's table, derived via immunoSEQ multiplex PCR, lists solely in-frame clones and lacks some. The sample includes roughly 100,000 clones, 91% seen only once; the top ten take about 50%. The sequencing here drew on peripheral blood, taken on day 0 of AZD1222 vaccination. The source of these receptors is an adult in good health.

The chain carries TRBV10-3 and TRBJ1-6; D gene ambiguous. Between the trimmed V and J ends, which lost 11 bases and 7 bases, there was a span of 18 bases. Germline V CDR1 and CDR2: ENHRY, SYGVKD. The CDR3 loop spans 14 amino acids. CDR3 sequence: CAARGGSFNSPLHF. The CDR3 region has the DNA TGTGCCGCCCGGGGAGGCTCCTTCAATTCACCCCTCCACTTT.

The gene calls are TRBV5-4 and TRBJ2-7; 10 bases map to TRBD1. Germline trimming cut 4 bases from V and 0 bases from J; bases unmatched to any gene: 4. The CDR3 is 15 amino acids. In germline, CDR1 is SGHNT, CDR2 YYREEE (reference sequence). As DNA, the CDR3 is TGTGCCAGCAGCCCCGGGACAGGGGCCTCCTACGAGCAGTACTTC. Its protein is CASSPGTGASYEQYF.

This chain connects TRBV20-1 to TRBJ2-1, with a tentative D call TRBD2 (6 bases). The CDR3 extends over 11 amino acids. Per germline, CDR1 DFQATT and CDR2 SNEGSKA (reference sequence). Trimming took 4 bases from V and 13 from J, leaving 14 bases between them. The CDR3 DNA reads TGCAGTGCTATCCCGGGACTTGAACAGTTCTTC. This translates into CSAIPGLEQFF.

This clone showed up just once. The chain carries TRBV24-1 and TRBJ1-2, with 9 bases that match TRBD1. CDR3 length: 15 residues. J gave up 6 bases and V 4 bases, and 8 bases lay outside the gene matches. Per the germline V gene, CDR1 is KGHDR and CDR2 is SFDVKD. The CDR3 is CATSDHRGQMNGYTF. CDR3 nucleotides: TGTGCCACCAGTGACCACAGGGGGCAAATGAATGGCTACACCTTC.

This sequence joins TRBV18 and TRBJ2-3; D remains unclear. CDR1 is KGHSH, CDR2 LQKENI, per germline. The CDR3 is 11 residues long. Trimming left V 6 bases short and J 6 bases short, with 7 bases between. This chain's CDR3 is CASSEKDTQYF. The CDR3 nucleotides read TGTGCCAGCTCCGAGAAGGATACGCAGTATTTT.

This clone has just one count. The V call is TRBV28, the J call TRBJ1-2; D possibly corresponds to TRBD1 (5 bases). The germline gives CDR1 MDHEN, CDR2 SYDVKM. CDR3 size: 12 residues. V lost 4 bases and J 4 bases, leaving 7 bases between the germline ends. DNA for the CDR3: TGTGCCAGCAGTTCCCAGGGCTATGGCTACACCTTC. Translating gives CASSSQGYGYTF.

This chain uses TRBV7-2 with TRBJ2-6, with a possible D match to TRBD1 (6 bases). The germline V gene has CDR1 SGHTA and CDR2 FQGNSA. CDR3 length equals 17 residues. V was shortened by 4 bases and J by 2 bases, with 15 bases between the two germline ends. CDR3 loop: CASSSRGDIPGANVLTF. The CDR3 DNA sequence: TGTGCCAGCAGCTCCAGGGGCGACATCCCTGGGGCCAACGTCCTGACTTTC.

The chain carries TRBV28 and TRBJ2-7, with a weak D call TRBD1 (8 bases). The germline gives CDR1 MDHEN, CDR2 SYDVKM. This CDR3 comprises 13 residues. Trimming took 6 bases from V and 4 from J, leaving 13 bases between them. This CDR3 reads CASRTQGGYEQYF. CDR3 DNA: TGTGCCAGCAGGACACAGGGGGGGTACGAGCAGTACTTC.

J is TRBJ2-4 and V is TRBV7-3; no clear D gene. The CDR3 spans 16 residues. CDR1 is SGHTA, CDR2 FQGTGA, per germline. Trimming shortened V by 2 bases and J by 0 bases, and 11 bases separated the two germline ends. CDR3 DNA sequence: TGTGCCAGCAGCTTAGGGCACCTCCTAGCCAAAAACATTCAGTACTTC. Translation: CASSLGHLLAKNIQYF.

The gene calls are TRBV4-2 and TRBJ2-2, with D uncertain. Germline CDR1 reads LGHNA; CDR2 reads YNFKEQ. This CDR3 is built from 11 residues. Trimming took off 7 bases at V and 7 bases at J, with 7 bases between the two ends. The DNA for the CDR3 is TGTGCCAGCACCAATGACGGGGAGCTGTTTTTT. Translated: CASTNDGELFF.

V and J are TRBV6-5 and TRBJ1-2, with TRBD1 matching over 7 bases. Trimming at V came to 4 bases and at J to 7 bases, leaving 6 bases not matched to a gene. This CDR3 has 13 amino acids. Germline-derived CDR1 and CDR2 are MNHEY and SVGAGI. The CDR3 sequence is CASSSDRASGYTF. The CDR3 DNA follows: TGTGCCAGCAGTTCTGACAGGGCGAGTGGCTACACCTTC.

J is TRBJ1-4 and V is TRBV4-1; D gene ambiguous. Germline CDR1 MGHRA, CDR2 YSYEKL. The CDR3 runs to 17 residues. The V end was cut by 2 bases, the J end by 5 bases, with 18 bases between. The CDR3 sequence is CASSQPVSGRANEKLFF. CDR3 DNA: TGCGCCAGCAGCCAACCTGTTTCCGGGAGGGCGAATGAAAAACTGTTTTTT.

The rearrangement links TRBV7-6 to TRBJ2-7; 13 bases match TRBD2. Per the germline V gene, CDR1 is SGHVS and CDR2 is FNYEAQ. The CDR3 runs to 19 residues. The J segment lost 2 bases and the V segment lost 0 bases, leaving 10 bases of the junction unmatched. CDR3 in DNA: TGTGCCAGCAGCTTAGCTACTAGCGGGAGGGCCAACCCCCCCTACGAGCAGTACTTC. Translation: CASSLATSGRANPPYEQYF.

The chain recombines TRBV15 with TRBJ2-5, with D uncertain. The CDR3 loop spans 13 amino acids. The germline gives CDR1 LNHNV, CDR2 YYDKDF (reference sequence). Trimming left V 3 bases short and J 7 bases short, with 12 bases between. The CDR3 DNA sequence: TGTGCCACCAGCAGGGGAAACCCACGGACCCAGTACTTC. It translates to CATSRGNPRTQYF.

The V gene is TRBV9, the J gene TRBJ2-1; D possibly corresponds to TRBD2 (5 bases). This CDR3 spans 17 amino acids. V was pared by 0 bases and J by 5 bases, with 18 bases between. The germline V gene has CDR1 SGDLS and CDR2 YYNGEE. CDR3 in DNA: TGTGCCAGCAGCGTAGCTGCTCGGGTACTAGGACACAATGAGCAGTTCTTC. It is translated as CASSVAARVLGHNEQFF.

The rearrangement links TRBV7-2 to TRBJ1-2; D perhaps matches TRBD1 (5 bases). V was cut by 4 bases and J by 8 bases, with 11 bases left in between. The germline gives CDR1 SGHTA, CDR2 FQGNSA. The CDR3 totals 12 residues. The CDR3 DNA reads TGTGCCAGCAGCTACAATAAGGGGGGCTACACCTTC. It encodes CASSYNKGGYTF.

CDR3 region: CASSLVGPRGYTF. DNA of the CDR3: TGTGCCAGCAGCTTAGTGGGGCCTCGAGGCTACACCTTC. The chain links TRBV7-2 to TRBJ1-2; D possibly corresponds to TRBD1 (5 bases). The germline V and J ends were trimmed by 1 base and 8 bases, with 11 bases remaining between them. CDR1 SGHTA and CDR2 FQGNSA come from the germline V gene. This CDR3 has 13 amino acids.

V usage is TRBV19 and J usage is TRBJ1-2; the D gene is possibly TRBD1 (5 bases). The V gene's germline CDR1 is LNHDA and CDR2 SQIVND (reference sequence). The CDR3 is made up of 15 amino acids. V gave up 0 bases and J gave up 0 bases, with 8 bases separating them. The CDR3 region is CASSIEDTTNYGYTF. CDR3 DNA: TGTGCCAGTAGTATAGAGGACACCACTAACTATGGCTACACCTTC. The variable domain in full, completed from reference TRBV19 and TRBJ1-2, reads DGGITQSPKYLFRKEGQNVTLSCEQNLNHDAMYWYRQDPGQGLRLIYYSQIVNDFQKGDIAEGYSVSREKKESFPLTVTSAQKNPTAFYLCASSIEDTTNYGYTFGSGTRLTVV.

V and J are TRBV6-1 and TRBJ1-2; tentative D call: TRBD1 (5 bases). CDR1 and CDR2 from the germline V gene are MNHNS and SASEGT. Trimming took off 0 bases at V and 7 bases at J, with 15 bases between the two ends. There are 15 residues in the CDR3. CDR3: CASSEAAGNLGGYTF. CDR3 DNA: TGTGCCAGCAGTGAAGCTGCAGGGAATTTAGGTGGCTACACCTTC.

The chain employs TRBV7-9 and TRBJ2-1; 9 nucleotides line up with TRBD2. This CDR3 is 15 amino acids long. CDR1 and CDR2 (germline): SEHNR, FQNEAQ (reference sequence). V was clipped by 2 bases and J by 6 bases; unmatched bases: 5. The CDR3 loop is CASSLRAGGLNEQFF. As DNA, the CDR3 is TGTGCCAGCAGCTTACGGGCGGGAGGGCTCAATGAGCAGTTCTTC.